Presented here are 24 T cell receptor beta chains from one specimen sequenced in a study of cytomegalovirus exposure and HLA in healthy donors (TCRdb year 2017). The receptor library was made with the immunoSEQ multiplex PCR assay. For the multiplex PCR, a mixture combining 60 forward primers for TCR Vbeta segments and 13 reverse primers for TCR Jbeta segments was used. TCRdb re-hosts the immuneACCESS table, in-frame sequences only. Its copies lack some clones; in the studies checked, an unresolved V gene accounts for under half of them, and the cause for the rest is not known. Recorded for this sample are approximately 92,000 clones; roughly 79% of them occurred a single time. The ten most abundant clones make up roughly 4% of the sample. The source material was PBMCs. These receptors came from a woman in her 70s in good health and CMV-seropositive.

The genes are TRBV6-6 and TRBJ2-3; 8 nucleotides match TRBD2. The CDR3 length is 15 residues. Germline V gene lookup returns CDR1 MNHNY and CDR2 SVGAGI (reference sequence). V lost 2 bases to trimming and J lost 2 bases; unmatched junction nucleotides: 3. Here the CDR3 DNA reads TGTGCCAGCAGTTACAAGACTAGCGACACAGATACGCAGTATTTT. This translates into CASSYKTSDTDTQYF.

The gene calls are TRBV28 and TRBJ2-3; TRBD2 matches 9 bases. This CDR3 is 16 amino acids long. V lost 3 bases to trimming and J lost 4 bases; unmatched junction nucleotides: 8. CDR1 is MDHEN and CDR2 is SYDVKM in the germline V gene. CDR3 residues: CASSFRLAVTPDTQYF. CDR3 DNA: TGTGCCAGCAGTTTCCGACTAGCGGTAACTCCAGATACGCAGTATTTT.

Points on this clone: Germline and junction disagree at one end, which may indicate a read error. The chain links TRBV28 to TRBJ2-1; D is unresolved. The length of the CDR3 is 11 residues. CDR1 and CDR2 from the germline V gene are MDHEN and SYDVKM. The CDR3 coding sequence is TGTGTCAGCAGTCCTATTAATGAGCAGTTCTTC. It specifies CVSSPINEQFF.

The chain is built from TRBV28 and TRBJ2-7; tentatively, D is TRBD2 (5 bases). CDR3 size: 14 residues. Germline CDR1 is MDHEN and CDR2 is SYDVKM. Trimming left V 6 bases short and J 3 bases short, with 15 bases between. CDR3 protein: CASRDLAFVYEQYF. CDR3 in DNA: TGTGCCAGCAGGGACCTAGCATTCGTCTACGAGCAGTACTTC.

This clone appeared once. CDR3: CASTQMGAETYEQYF. DNA of the CDR3: TGTGCCAGCACCCAAATGGGGGCGGAGACCTACGAGCAGTACTTC. The J gene is TRBJ2-7, the V gene TRBV6-5, with D perhaps TRBD1 (6 bases). Trimming left V 7 bases short and J 2 bases short, with 18 bases between. The CDR3 covers 15 residues. Germline values: CDR1 MNHEY, CDR2 SVGAGI.

A single count supports this clone. V is TRBV11-3 and J is TRBJ1-1; TRBD1 is a possible D gene (6 bases). Trimming left V 5 bases short and J 8 bases short, with 15 bases between. Per the germline V gene, CDR1 is SGHNT and CDR2 is YENEEA. The CDR3 runs 13 residues. The CDR3 loop is CASSPPGEGEAFF. Here the CDR3 DNA reads TGTGCCAGCAGCCCCCCAGGGGAGGGGGAAGCTTTCTTT.

In its sample, this clone was seen a few times. The DNA for the CDR3 is TGTGCCAGTAGCGGCACAGGGGAAGGCTATTACACTGAAGCTTTCTTT. It specifies CASSGTGEGYYTEAFF. The gene calls are TRBV19 and TRBJ1-1; 7 bases map to TRBD1. Germline V gene lookup returns CDR1 LNHDA and CDR2 SQIVND (reference sequence). The length of the CDR3 is 16 residues. Losses at the gene ends were 6 bases for V and 3 bases for J; bases not matched to a gene: 13.

J is TRBJ1-2 and V is TRBV7-9; D ambiguous. Germline CDR1 and CDR2: SEHNR and FQNEAQ (reference sequence). Trimming pared 7 bases from V and 0 bases from J, leaving 15 bases between. CDR3 length: 15 residues. Here the CDR3 DNA reads TGTGCCAGCATCCCAATGGCGGCAGCTAACTATGGCTACACCTTC. Encoded protein: CASIPMAAANYGYTF.

This chain uses TRBV7-2 with TRBJ2-5, with 10 bases identical to TRBD2. The V and J ends lost 3 bases and 7 bases, in that order; junction bases with no gene match: 8. This CDR3 spans 15 amino acids. CDR1 is SGHTA and CDR2 is FQGNSA in the germline V gene. In nucleotides, the CDR3 is TGTGCCAGCAGCTTCGTCCCAGCGGGAGGGGGGACCCAGTACTTC. It yields the protein CASSFVPAGGGTQYF.

The chain uses TRBV13 and TRBJ2-2; TRBD2 matches 8 bases. Germline V lookup: CDR1 PRHDT, CDR2 FYEKMQ (reference sequence). Germline trimming cut 0 bases from V and 1 base from J; bases unmatched to any gene: 4. This CDR3 has 17 amino acids. In nucleotides, the CDR3 is TGTGCCAGCAGCTTAGGCGGGAGGGAACGGAACACCGGGGAGCTGTTTTTT. It codes for CASSLGGRERNTGELFF.

The V gene is TRBV27, the J gene TRBJ1-5; D is perhaps TRBD1 (5 bases). The V gene lost 1 base and the J gene lost 2 bases, with 6 bases spanning the gap. The length of the CDR3 is 14 residues. CDR1 is MNHEY and CDR2 is SMNVEV in the germline V gene (reference sequence). CDR3 sequence: CASSLFRGNQPQHF. The CDR3 DNA reads as TGTGCCAGCAGTTTATTCAGGGGCAATCAGCCCCAGCATTTT.

This rearrangement joins TRBV28 to TRBJ1-5; D gene ambiguous. Trimming took off 5 bases at V and 3 bases at J, with 11 bases between the two ends. The CDR3 consists of 14 residues. CDR1 MDHEN and CDR2 SYDVKM come from the germline V gene. The CDR3 loop reads CASSITGLNQPQHF. CDR3 sequence (DNA): TGTGCCAGCAGTATCACTGGTCTCAATCAGCCCCAGCATTTT.

The V call is TRBV18, the J call TRBJ2-1, with 8 bases aligning to TRBD1. The V segment lost 6 bases and the J segment 4 bases; nucleotides outside the gene matches: 11. The CDR3 is 16 amino acids. Germline CDR1 is KGHSH and CDR2 is LQKENI. CDR3 residues: CASSRSQGAPYNEQFF. The CDR3 DNA follows: TGTGCCAGCTCGAGGTCCCAGGGGGCGCCTTACAATGAGCAGTTCTTC.

The rearrangement uses TRBV4-3 and TRBJ2-1; 7 positions match TRBD2. J gave up 5 bases and V 2 bases, and 6 bases lay outside the gene matches. The CDR3 is 15 residues long. Germline loops: CDR1 LGHNA, CDR2 YSLEER. DNA of the CDR3: TGCGCCAGCAGCCAACCTACCGGGACTAACAATGAGCAGTTCTTC. Its translation is CASSQPTGTNNEQFF.

This clone was picked up one time. The genes are TRBV19 and TRBJ2-7, with D possibly matching TRBD1 (6 bases). Germline-derived CDR1 and CDR2 are LNHDA and SQIVND (reference sequence). Trimming left V 5 bases short and J 6 bases short, with 17 bases between. The CDR3 extends over 14 amino acids. The CDR3: CASSSRDISAEQYF. The CDR3 bases are TGTGCCAGTAGTTCCCGGGACATTTCTGCCGAGCAGTACTTC.

The chain uses TRBV5-8 and TRBJ2-5, with TRBD1 as a possible D gene (6 bases). V was cut by 0 bases and J by 6 bases, with 12 bases left in between. CDR3 size: 14 residues. CDR1 is SGHTS and CDR2 is YDEGEE in the germline V gene. The CDR3 nucleotides are TGTGCCAGCAGCTTGGGTCCCAGGGGCCAGACCCAGTACTTC. Its protein is CASSLGPRGQTQYF. Complete variable domain (other parts from reference TRBV5-8 and TRBJ2-5): EAGVTQSPTHLIKTRGQQATLRCSPISGHTSVYWYQQALGLGLQFLLWYDEGEERNRGNFPPRFSGRQFPNYSSELNVNALELEDSALYLCASSLGPRGQTQYFGPGTRLLVL.

This chain uses TRBV5-8 with TRBJ2-5; D unresolved. V shed 4 bases and J shed 1 base, with 11 bases lying between them. The CDR3 sequence is 14 residues long. Germline CDR1 is SGHTS and CDR2 is YDEGEE. As DNA, the CDR3 is TGTGCCAGCAGCCCTCGGTTGGTCCAAGAGACCCAGTACTTC. It codes for CASSPRLVQETQYF.

This rearrangement joins TRBV19 to TRBJ2-7, with 11 bases aligning to TRBD2. This CDR3 has 16 amino acids. J was trimmed by 5 bases and V by 6 bases; bases with no gene match: 12. CDR1 and CDR2 from the germline V gene are LNHDA and SQIVND (reference sequence). CDR3 region: CASSTTSGSGSHEQYF. CDR3 sequence (DNA): TGTGCCAGTAGCACTACTAGCGGGAGTGGGAGCCACGAGCAGTACTTC.

This clone is a singleton in its sample. The chain recombines TRBV5-4 with TRBJ2-7, with 9 bases identical to TRBD2. With 2 bases clipped from V and 7 bases from J, the junction kept 7 bases outside the gene matches. The germline CDR1 and CDR2 sequences are SGHNT and YYREEE (reference sequence). The CDR3 has 14 amino acids. The DNA of the CDR3 is TGTGCCAGCAGCTTAGCGGGGGGAGCAGGGGAGCAGTACTTC. It is translated as CASSLAGGAGEQYF. Full variable domain (outside the CDR3, taken from reference TRBV5-4 and TRBJ2-7): ETGVTQSPTHLIKTRGQQVTLRCSSQSGHNTVSWYQQALGQGPQFIFQYYREEENGRGNFPPRFSGLQFPNYSSELNVNALELDDSALYLCASSLAGGAGEQYFGPGTRLTVT.

This rearrangement joins TRBV5-1 to TRBJ2-1; D uncertain. Trimming took 0 bases from V and 1 from J, leaving 14 bases between them. Germline V CDR1 and CDR2: SGHRS, YFSETQ. The CDR3 spans 17 residues. The CDR3 here is CASSLAPGHPSYNEQFF. The CDR3 DNA follows: TGCGCCAGCAGCTTGGCCCCAGGCCATCCTTCCTACAATGAGCAGTTCTTC.

This clone appeared a single time. This chain links TRBV29-1 with TRBJ1-1; the match to TRBD1 covers 8 bases. Germline V gene data show CDR1 as SQVTM and CDR2 as ANQGSEA. The ends lost 5 bases at V and 0 bases at J; junction bases unmatched: 5. This CDR3 has 14 residues. DNA of the CDR3: TGCAGCGTTCGAAACAGGGGGATGAACACTGAAGCTTTCTTT. Translated: CSVRNRGMNTEAFF.

This clone has more than one count but fewer than ten. V usage is TRBV5-4 and J usage is TRBJ1-4; TRBD1 is a possible D gene (5 bases). The CDR3 runs 15 residues. V was trimmed by 0 bases and J by 0 bases, leaving 6 bases between them. Germline CDR1 is SGHNT and CDR2 is YYREEE (reference sequence). The CDR3, as DNA: TGTGCCAGCAGCTTGGGGGGGGCAACTAATGAAAAACTGTTTTTT. Encoded protein: CASSLGGATNEKLFF. Complete variable domain (other parts from reference TRBV5-4 and TRBJ1-4): ETGVTQSPTHLIKTRGQQVTLRCSSQSGHNTVSWYQQALGQGPQFIFQYYREEENGRGNFPPRFSGLQFPNYSSELNVNALELDDSALYLCASSLGGATNEKLFFGSGTQLSVL.

The chain uses TRBV28 and TRBJ1-2, with D perhaps TRBD1 (6 bases). Per germline, CDR1 MDHEN and CDR2 SYDVKM. The CDR3 has 14 amino acids. The V and J ends lost 5 bases and 8 bases respectively, with 18 bases between them. The CDR3 nucleotides are TGTGCCAGCAGTACACAGGGTCTCTTGGGGGGCTACACCTTC. Translation gives CASSTQGLLGGYTF.

The chain recombines TRBV7-3 with TRBJ1-2; 7 bases line up with TRBD1. The V gene's germline CDR1 is SGHTA and CDR2 FQGTGA. V trimming: 2 bases; J trimming: 8 bases; junction bases outside the gene matches: 5. There are 13 residues in the CDR3. The CDR3 nucleotides are TGTGCCAGCAGCTTAGGTCAGGGGGAAGGCTACACCTTC. It encodes CASSLGQGEGYTF.